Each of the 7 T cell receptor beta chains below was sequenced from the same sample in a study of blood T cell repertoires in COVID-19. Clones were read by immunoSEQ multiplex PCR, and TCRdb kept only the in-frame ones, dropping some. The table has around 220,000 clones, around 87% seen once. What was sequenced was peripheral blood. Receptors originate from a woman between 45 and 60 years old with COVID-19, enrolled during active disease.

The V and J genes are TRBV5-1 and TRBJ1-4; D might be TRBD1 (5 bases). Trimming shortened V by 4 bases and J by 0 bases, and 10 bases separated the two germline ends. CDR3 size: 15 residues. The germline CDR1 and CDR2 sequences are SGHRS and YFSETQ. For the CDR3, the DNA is TGCGCCAGCAGCCCTGGGACTTCAACTAATGAAAAACTGTTTTTT. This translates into CASSPGTSTNEKLFF.

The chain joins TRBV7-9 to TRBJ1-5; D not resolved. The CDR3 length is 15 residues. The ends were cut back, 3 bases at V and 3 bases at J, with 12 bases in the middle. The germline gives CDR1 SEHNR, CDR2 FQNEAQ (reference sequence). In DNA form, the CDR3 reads TGTGCCAGCAGCTTGTTCGGGAGTGACAATCAGCCCCAGCATTTT. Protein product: CASSLFGSDNQPQHF.

The CDR3 nucleotides are TGTGCCAGTAGTCCCCGGGGGGGCGAGCAGTACTTC. Translated: CASSPRGGEQYF. The chain carries TRBV19 and TRBJ2-7, with 8 bases aligning to TRBD2. V shed 5 bases and J 6 bases; nucleotides not matched to a gene: 3. The CDR3 runs 12 residues. The germline V gene encodes CDR1 LNHDA and CDR2 SQIVND (reference sequence).

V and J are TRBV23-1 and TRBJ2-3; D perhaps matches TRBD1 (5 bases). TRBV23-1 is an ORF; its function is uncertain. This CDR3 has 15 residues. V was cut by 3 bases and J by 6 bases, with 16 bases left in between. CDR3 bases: TGCGCCAGCAGTCACCCAGGGCCGTTCAAGGATACGCAGTATTTT. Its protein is CASSHPGPFKDTQYF.

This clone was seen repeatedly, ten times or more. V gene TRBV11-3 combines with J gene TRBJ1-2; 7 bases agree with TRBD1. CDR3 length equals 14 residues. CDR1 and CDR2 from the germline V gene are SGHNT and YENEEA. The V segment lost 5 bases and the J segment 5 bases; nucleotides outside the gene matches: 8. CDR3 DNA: TGTGCCAGCAGCACAGGACAGGAGAGATATGGCTACACCTTC. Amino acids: CASSTGQERYGYTF.

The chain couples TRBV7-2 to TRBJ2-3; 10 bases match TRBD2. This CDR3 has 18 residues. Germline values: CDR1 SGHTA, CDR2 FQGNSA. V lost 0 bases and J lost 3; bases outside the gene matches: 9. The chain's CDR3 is CASSLAWASGGNTDTQYF. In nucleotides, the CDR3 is TGTGCCAGCAGCTTAGCATGGGCTAGCGGGGGTAATACAGATACGCAGTATTTT.

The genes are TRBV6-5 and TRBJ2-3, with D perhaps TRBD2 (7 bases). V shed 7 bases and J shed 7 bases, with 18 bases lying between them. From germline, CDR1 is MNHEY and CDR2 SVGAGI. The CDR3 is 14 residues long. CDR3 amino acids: CASTAGGGANTQYF. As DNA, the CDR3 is TGTGCCAGCACCGCTGGAGGGGGGGCCAATACGCAGTATTTT.